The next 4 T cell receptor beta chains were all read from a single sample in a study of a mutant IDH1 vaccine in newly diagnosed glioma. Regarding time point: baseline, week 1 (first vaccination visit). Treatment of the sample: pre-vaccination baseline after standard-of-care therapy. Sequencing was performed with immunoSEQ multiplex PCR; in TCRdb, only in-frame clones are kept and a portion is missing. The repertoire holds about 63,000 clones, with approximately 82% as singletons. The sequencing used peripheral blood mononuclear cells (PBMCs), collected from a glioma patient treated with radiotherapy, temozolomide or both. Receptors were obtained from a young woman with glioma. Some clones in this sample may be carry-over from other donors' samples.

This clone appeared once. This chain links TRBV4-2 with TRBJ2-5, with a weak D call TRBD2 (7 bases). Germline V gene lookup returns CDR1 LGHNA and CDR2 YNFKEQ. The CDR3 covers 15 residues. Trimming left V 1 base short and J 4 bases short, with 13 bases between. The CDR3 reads CASSQVGGAGETQYF. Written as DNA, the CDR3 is TGTGCCAGCAGCCAAGTTGGGGGGGCCGGAGAGACCCAGTACTTC.

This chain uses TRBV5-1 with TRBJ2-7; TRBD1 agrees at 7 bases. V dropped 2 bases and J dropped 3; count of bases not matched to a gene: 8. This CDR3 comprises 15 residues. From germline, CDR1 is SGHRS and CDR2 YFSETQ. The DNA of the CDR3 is TGCGCCAGCAGCTTATTCGGGACAGCTAACTACGAGCAGTACTTC. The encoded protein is CASSLFGTANYEQYF. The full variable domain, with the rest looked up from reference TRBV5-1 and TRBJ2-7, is KAGVTQTPRYLIKTRGQQVTLSCSPISGHRSVSWYQQTPGQGLQFLFEYFSETQRNKGNFPGRFSGRQFSNSRSEMNVSTLELGDSALYLCASSLFGTANYEQYFGPGTRLTVT.

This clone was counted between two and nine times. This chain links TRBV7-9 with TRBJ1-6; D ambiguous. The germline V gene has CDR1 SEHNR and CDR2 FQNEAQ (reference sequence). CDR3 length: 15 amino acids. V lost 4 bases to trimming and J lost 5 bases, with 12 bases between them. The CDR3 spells CASSYLGVDNSPLHF. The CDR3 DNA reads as TGTGCCAGCAGCTACCTGGGTGTCGATAATTCACCCCTCCACTTT. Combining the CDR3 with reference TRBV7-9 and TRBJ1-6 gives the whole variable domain DTGVSQNPRHKITKRGQNVTFRCDPISEHNRLYWYRQTLGQGPEFLTYFQNEAQLEKSRLLSDRFSAERPKGSFSTLEIQRTEQGDSAMYLCASSYLGVDNSPLHFGNGTRLTVT.

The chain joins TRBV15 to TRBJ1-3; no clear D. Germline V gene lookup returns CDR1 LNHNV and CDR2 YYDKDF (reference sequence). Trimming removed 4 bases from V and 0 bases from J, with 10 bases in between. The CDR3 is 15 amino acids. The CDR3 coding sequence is TGTGCCACCAGCACTGCAATAGGCTCTGGAAACACCATATATTTT. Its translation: CATSTAIGSGNTIYF.